This T cell receptor beta chain was retrieved from a study of blood T cell repertoires in COVID-19. As for the study in general: Researchers got acute and convalescent COVID-19 samples from the United States, Italy and Spain. PBMCs, B-cell-depleted T cells, or T cells were the source of the cDNA or gDNA that made up the material.

V lost 4 bases and J 4 bases, leaving 14 bases between the germline ends. The germline V gene has CDR1 SGHNT and CDR2 YYREEE (reference sequence). This CDR3 region has 14 residues. Assay used: immunoSEQ multiplex PCR; TCRdb lists only in-frame clones, some missing. The sample lists around 170,000 clones, roughly 88% occurring once. Participant reports of clinical history set cohort assignment. Cohort 3 recovery required two negative PCRs, clearance, or symptom resolution. The receptor was isolated from a woman in her 30s who had recovered from COVID-19. The chain couples TRBV5-4 to TRBJ1-2, with unresolved D. The sequenced material came from PBMCs or T cells enriched from blood (not recorded which). CDR3: CASSQLHPLYGYTF. The CDR3, as DNA: TGTGCCAGCAGCCAACTACATCCCCTCTATGGCTACACCTTC.